The 26 T cell receptor beta chains below come from one sample, sequenced in a study of control samples from healthy donors and cancer patients. The assay was immunoSEQ multiplex PCR, and TCRdb's table has in-frame clones only and misses some. The repertoire holds approximately 100,000 clones, roughly 90% seen once, with around 3% in the top ten. The sample consisted of blood. All receptors come from a human donor in good health. The donor label of this sample is uncertain.

The chain carries TRBV13 and TRBJ1-1, with 12 positions matching TRBD1. V shed 5 bases, J shed 3 bases, and the junction held 7 bases outside the gene matches. This CDR3 is built from 16 residues. Per germline, CDR1 PRHDT and CDR2 FYEKMQ (reference sequence). As DNA, the CDR3 is TGTGCCAGCAGCCCGCCGGGACAGGGGGCTGACACTGAAGCTTTCTTT. This encodes CASSPPGQGADTEAFF.

The V gene is TRBV5-4, the J gene TRBJ1-4; TRBD1 is a possible D gene (6 bases). The CDR3 extends over 14 amino acids. Trimming shortened V by 1 base and J by 4 bases, and 8 bases separated the two germline ends. CDR1 and CDR2 from the germline V gene are SGHNT and YYREEE (reference sequence). CDR3 in DNA: TGTGCCAGCAGCTTGCAGGGGAATAATGAAAAACTGTTTTTT. The encoded protein is CASSLQGNNEKLFF.

This chain connects TRBV19 to TRBJ2-5; D unresolved. V was cut by 2 bases and J by 2 bases, with 12 bases left in between. Germline lookup yields CDR1 LNHDA and CDR2 SQIVND (reference sequence). CDR3 length equals 15 residues. CDR3 region: CASSIIGRKQETQYF. The CDR3 region has the DNA TGTGCCAGTAGTATAATTGGACGGAAACAAGAGACCCAGTACTTC.

J is TRBJ2-1 and V is TRBV9, with 7 bases matching TRBD2. Germline V gene data show CDR1 as SGDLS and CDR2 as YYNGEE. V lost 0 bases, J lost 10 bases, and 4 bases stayed unmatched. This CDR3 contains 13 residues. The chain's CDR3 is CASSVAPGGEQFF. CDR3 DNA sequence: TGTGCCAGCAGCGTAGCTCCCGGGGGGGAGCAGTTCTTC.

This chain links TRBV6-5 with TRBJ2-5; 9 bases line up with TRBD2. The V gene end was trimmed by 2 bases and the J gene end by 4 bases; junction bases not matched to a gene: 5. This CDR3 region has 15 residues. Germline assignment: CDR1 MNHEY and CDR2 SVGAGI. CDR3 region: CASSYPRGGRETQYF. Written as DNA, the CDR3 is TGTGCCAGCAGTTACCCGCGGGGGGGACGAGAGACCCAGTACTTC.

The rearrangement uses TRBV5-1 and TRBJ2-5; TRBD1 matches at 11 bases. Germline CDR1 reads SGHRS; CDR2 reads YFSETQ. This CDR3 spans 15 amino acids. The V gene end was trimmed by 4 bases and the J gene end by 5 bases; junction bases not matched to a gene: 7. The CDR3 spells CASSTGTGGVETQYF. CDR3 DNA: TGCGCCAGCAGCACCGGGACAGGGGGTGTGGAGACCCAGTACTTC.

The count of this clone is one. V and J are TRBV11-2 and TRBJ1-3; 9 bases agree with TRBD1. CDR1 and CDR2 from the germline V gene are SGHAT and FQNNGV. CDR3 size: 17 residues. Trimming at V came to 1 base and at J to 3 bases, leaving 7 bases not matched to a gene. CDR3 nucleotide sequence: TGTGCCAGCAGCTTAGCTACAGGGGGCTTCGGTGGAAACACCATATATTTT. Its translation: CASSLATGGFGGNTIYF.

This clone has a handful of counts. The chain recombines TRBV24-1 with TRBJ1-3; D perhaps matches TRBD1 (6 bases). The germline V gene encodes CDR1 KGHDR and CDR2 SFDVKD. Trimming shortened V by 2 bases and J by 4 bases, and 8 bases separated the two germline ends. The CDR3 length is 14 residues. The chain's CDR3 is CATSDSGQGNTIYF. The CDR3 nucleotides are TGTGCCACCAGTGATTCCGGACAGGGAAACACCATATATTTT.

V is TRBV5-1 and J is TRBJ2-3; no clear D gene. This CDR3 comprises 12 residues. V lost 3 bases to trimming and J lost 0 bases, with 2 bases between them. CDR1 is SGHRS, CDR2 YFSETQ, per germline. The CDR3 sequence is CASSSSTDTQYF. CDR3 nucleotides: TGCGCCAGCAGCTCAAGCACAGATACGCAGTATTTT.

The chain couples TRBV12-3 or TRBV12-4 to TRBJ2-1; D gene uncertain. Trimming pared 3 bases from V and 2 bases from J, leaving 5 bases between. The CDR3 loop spans 13 amino acids. The CDR3 protein is CASSFRPYNEQFF. For the CDR3, the DNA is TGTGCCAGCAGTTTTCGTCCCTACAATGAGCAGTTCTTC.

The chain uses TRBV7-8 and TRBJ1-3; weak D call: TRBD1 (6 bases). The CDR3 is 16 residues long. With 1 base removed from V and 0 bases from J, the gap between germline ends came to 10 bases. Germline CDR1 is SGHVS and CDR2 is FQNEAQ. In DNA, the CDR3 is TGTGCCAGCAGCTTAGAAAGGACAGCCTCTGGAAACACCATATATTTT. This gives the protein CASSLERTASGNTIYF.

V usage is TRBV5-4 and J usage is TRBJ1-1; TRBD1 matches at 7 bases. V shed 5 bases, J shed 5 bases, and the junction held 9 bases outside the gene matches. The CDR3 is 14 amino acids. Per germline, CDR1 SGHNT and CDR2 YYREEE (reference sequence). This CDR3 is CASSRTTGVTEAFF. As DNA, the CDR3 is TGTGCCAGCAGTCGCACTACAGGGGTAACTGAAGCTTTCTTT. Filled out from reference TRBV5-4 and TRBJ1-1, the complete variable domain reads ETGVTQSPTHLIKTRGQQVTLRCSSQSGHNTVSWYQQALGQGPQFIFQYYREEENGRGNFPPRFSGLQFPNYSSELNVNALELDDSALYLCASSRTTGVTEAFFGQGTRLTVV.

The chain joins TRBV27 to TRBJ1-5, with D unclear. Germline V gene sequence: CDR1 MNHEY, CDR2 SMNVEV (reference sequence). The CDR3 is 13 residues long. The V end lost 2 bases, the J end lost 4 bases, and 6 bases lay between the germline ends. Here the CDR3 reads CASSLILNQPQHF. The CDR3 DNA reads as TGTGCCAGCAGTTTAATCCTTAATCAGCCCCAGCATTTT.

The chain uses TRBV18 and TRBJ1-3; D is perhaps TRBD1 (5 bases). V was pared by 1 base and J by 0 bases, with 10 bases between. Germline CDR1 is KGHSH and CDR2 is LQKENI. The CDR3 is 16 residues long. Written as DNA, the CDR3 is TGTGCCAGCTCACCACGGGACGGTCGCTCTGGAAACACCATATATTTT. Translating it yields CASSPRDGRSGNTIYF.

The gene calls are TRBV6-5 and TRBJ2-2; D is uncertain. Germline V CDR1 and CDR2: MNHEY, SVGAGI. Trimming cost V 8 bases and J 8 bases, with 9 bases left between them. The CDR3 extends over 11 amino acids. CDR3 amino acids: CASLVVGELFF. CDR3 coding DNA: TGTGCCAGCTTAGTCGTAGGGGAGCTGTTTTTT.

V is TRBV2 and J is TRBJ1-5, with 9 positions matching TRBD1. The CDR3 sequence is 14 residues long. CDR1 is SNHLY and CDR2 is FYNNEI in the germline V gene. Trimming removed 6 bases from V and 4 bases from J; junction bases left unmatched: 4. The CDR3 loop reads CASRPGQGNQPQHF. The CDR3 coding sequence is TGTGCCAGCAGACCTGGACAGGGGAATCAGCCCCAGCATTTT.

The genes are TRBV7-8 and TRBJ2-3, with a possible D match to TRBD1 (5 bases). This CDR3 has 17 amino acids. Germline loops: CDR1 SGHVS, CDR2 FQNEAQ. V dropped 0 bases and J dropped 0 bases, with 13 bases sitting between them. The CDR3 coding sequence is TGTGCCAGCAGCTTAGCTTCGCACAGGTTGAGCACAGATACGCAGTATTTT. Amino acid sequence: CASSLASHRLSTDTQYF.

This sequence joins TRBV28 and TRBJ1-4; a possible D gene is TRBD1 (5 bases). V shed 6 bases and J shed 12 bases, with 23 bases lying between them. Germline V gene sequence: CDR1 MDHEN, CDR2 SYDVKM. The CDR3 has 15 residues. CDR3 nucleotides: TGTGCCAGCAGACGTCTCGACAGCCTTATGGGGGAACTGTTTTTT. Translating it yields CASRRLDSLMGELFF.

The gene calls are TRBV11-3 and TRBJ2-1, with 7 bases matching TRBD2. Germline V lookup: CDR1 SGHNT, CDR2 YENEEA. The CDR3 runs to 16 residues. V shed 0 bases, J shed 7 bases, and the junction held 9 bases outside the gene matches. CDR3: CASSLERGLSMNEQFF. CDR3 DNA: TGTGCCAGCAGCTTAGAACGGGGACTAAGTATGAATGAGCAGTTCTTC.

In its sample, this clone was seen once. The chain employs TRBV9 and TRBJ1-1; the D is unclear. The CDR3 has 13 amino acids. The ends were cut back, 0 bases at V and 4 bases at J, with 7 bases in the middle. CDR1 is SGDLS and CDR2 is YYNGEE in the germline V gene. The CDR3 here is CASSVGSSTEAFF. In DNA, the CDR3 is TGTGCCAGCAGCGTAGGGTCGAGCACTGAAGCTTTCTTT.

The rearrangement links TRBV27 to TRBJ2-7; D is possibly TRBD1 (6 bases). This CDR3 comprises 14 residues. Per the germline V gene, CDR1 is MNHEY and CDR2 is SMNVEV (reference sequence). V was shortened by 6 bases and J by 6 bases, with 18 bases between the two germline ends. CDR3 DNA: TGTGCCAGCAGGCCCTCCACAGGGTCAGGCGAGCAGTACTTC. Translated, it gives CASRPSTGSGEQYF.

The rearrangement uses TRBV11-2 and TRBJ2-7; D is ambiguous. Germline lookup yields CDR1 SGHAT and CDR2 FQNNGV. V was pared by 1 base and J by 1 base, with 8 bases between. CDR3 length: 14 residues. The CDR3 is CASSLGAFSYEQYF. CDR3 DNA sequence: TGTGCCAGCAGCTTAGGCGCCTTTTCCTACGAGCAGTACTTC.

The CDR3 sequence is CASSLGGDPEAFF. In nucleotides, the CDR3 is TGTGCCAGCAGCTTGGGCGGGGACCCTGAAGCTTTCTTT. V usage is TRBV5-6 and J usage is TRBJ1-1, with a tentative D call TRBD1 (5 bases). The CDR3 runs to 13 residues. Trimming shortened V by 0 bases and J by 6 bases, and 9 bases separated the two germline ends. Looked up from germline, CDR1 is SGHDT and CDR2 is YYEEEE.

The chain carries TRBV11-2 and TRBJ1-5; D unclear. Germline V CDR1 and CDR2: SGHAT, FQNNGV. The CDR3 has 13 amino acids. V was shortened by 3 bases and J by 0 bases, with 3 bases between the two germline ends. The CDR3 DNA is TGTGCCAGCAGCTTCAATAGCAATCAGCCCCAGCATTTT. Protein sequence: CASSFNSNQPQHF.

V and J are TRBV5-6 and TRBJ2-3; maybe TRBD1 (6 bases). The germline CDR1 and CDR2 sequences are SGHDT and YYEEEE. This CDR3 is built from 16 residues. The V end was cut by 0 bases, the J end by 1 base, with 12 bases between. In DNA, the CDR3 is TGTGCCAGCAGCTTGGATCGGGACACCCGCACAGATACGCAGTATTTT. Protein: CASSLDRDTRTDTQYF.

The V call is TRBV9, the J call TRBJ2-7, with D perhaps matching TRBD2 (5 bases). Trimming removed 3 bases at V and 6 bases at J, with 16 bases between. This CDR3 spans 14 amino acids. Germline V gene data show CDR1 as SGDLS and CDR2 as YYNGEE. The CDR3 nucleotides are TGTGCCAGCAGCGCTTCCGGGAAGGCGGTCGAGCAGTACTTC. Translating gives CASSASGKAVEQYF.